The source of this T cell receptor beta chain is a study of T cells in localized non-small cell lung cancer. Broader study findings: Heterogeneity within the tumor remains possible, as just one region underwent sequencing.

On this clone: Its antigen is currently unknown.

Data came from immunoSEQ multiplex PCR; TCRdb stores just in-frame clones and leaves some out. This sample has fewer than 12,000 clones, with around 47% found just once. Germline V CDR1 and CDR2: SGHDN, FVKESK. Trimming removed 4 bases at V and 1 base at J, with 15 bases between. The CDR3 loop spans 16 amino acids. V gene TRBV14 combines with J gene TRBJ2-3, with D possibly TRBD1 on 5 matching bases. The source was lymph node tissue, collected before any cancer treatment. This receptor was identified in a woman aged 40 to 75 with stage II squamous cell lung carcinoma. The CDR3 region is CASSPTGNRRTDTQYF. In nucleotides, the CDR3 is TGTGCCAGCAGCCCAACGGGTAACAGGCGCACAGATACGCAGTATTTT.